This T cell receptor beta chain was recorded in a study of blood T cell repertoires in COVID-19. Study-wide context: Sites in the United States, Italy and Spain provided acute and convalescent COVID-19 samples. From T cells, B-cell-depleted T cells, or PBMCs came the material, which was cDNA or gDNA.

Per the authors' pipeline: Estimation of nucleated cell counts relied on the amplification of reference gene primers. Here immunoSEQ multiplex PCR was the method, and the copy in TCRdb shows in-frame clones only, minus some. V, J and clone size reflect that table, while D and trimming were determined from the DNA. The data contain some 490,000 clones, approximately 85% of them singletons. Trimming took 5 bases from V and 5 from J, leaving 12 bases between them. This CDR3 spans 13 amino acids. The germline gives CDR1 LNHDA, CDR2 SQIVND (reference sequence). Sequencing input: peripheral blood. The V call is TRBV19, the J call TRBJ1-1, with D unresolved. This sequence was found in a human donor in a cohort sampled during active COVID-19. CDR3 in DNA: TGTGCCAGTAGTGCAGGCCCGGGGACTGAAGCTTTCTTT. Amino acids: CASSAGPGTEAFF. The entire variable domain, with the rest obtained from reference TRBV19 and TRBJ1-1, is as follows: DGGITQSPKYLFRKEGQNVTLSCEQNLNHDAMYWYRQDPGQGLRLIYYSQIVNDFQKGDIAEGYSVSREKKESFPLTVTSAQKNPTAFYLCASSAGPGTEAFFGQGTRLTVV.